This TCR beta chain was captured in a study of T cell changes during pregnancy in multiple sclerosis. V dropped 1 base and J dropped 10; count of bases not matched to a gene: 2. CDR1 and CDR2 (germline): SGHTA, FQGNSA. CDR3 size: 13 residues. Some clones are missing from TCRdb's copy, which holds only in-frame ones; the method was immunoSEQ multiplex PCR. The sample consists of fewer than 100,000 clones, just over 90% of them appearing once. The V gene is TRBV7-2, the J gene TRBJ2-1; 9 nucleotides align to TRBD1. The TCR sequence derives from a female donor in good health, enrolled as a control in a pregnancy study. Sequenced material: peripheral blood, taken after pregnancy. CDR3 DNA: TGTGCCAGCAGCTTAGACAGGGGGCCGGAGCAGTTCTTC. Its translation is CASSLDRGPEQFF.